This is a list of T cell receptor beta chains from one sample in a study of T-cell reconstitution after alpha-beta-depleted transplantation in children. TCRdb processed the PCR reads anew with MiXCR; each CDR3 protein has one entry. The top ten clones hold less than 5% of a sample with about 610,000 distinct CDR3 sequences, over 9.5% of them seen once. Sequencing used PBMCs from the stem cell graft donor, obtained from the stem cell graft. The source is a human donor who donated a stem cell graft to a child with acute myeloid leukemia. The CDR3 runs from the conserved cysteine through the conserved F or W. A D gene is named only where the DNA matches it firmly. The size entry is marked missing in some rows and otherwise reads once, few, many or a size class.

j_call: TRBJ2-1
v_call: TRBV28
clone_size: .
d_call: .
cdr3_aa: CASKRYNEQFF
cdr3_nt: TGTGCCAGCAAGAGGTACAATGAGCAGTTCTTC

j_call: TRBJ2-1
v_call: TRBV29-1
clone_size: .
d_call: .
cdr3_aa: CSVDDWTAYNEQFF
cdr3_nt: TGCAGCGTTGATGACTGGACAGCCTACAATGAGCAGTTCTTC

j_call: TRBJ2-5
v_call: TRBV20-1
clone_size: few
d_call: .
cdr3_aa: CSARPASGRETQYF
cdr3_nt: TGCAGTGCTAGACCCGCCAGCGGACGAGAGACCCAGTACTTC

j_call: TRBJ2-7
v_call: TRBV10-3
clone_size: many
d_call: .
cdr3_aa: CAISEGLLGPYEQYF
cdr3_nt: TGTGCCATCAGTGAAGGACTACTCGGACCCTACGAGCAGTACTTC

j_call: TRBJ2-7
v_call: TRBV20-1
clone_size: many
d_call: .
cdr3_aa: CSAARAGEQYF
cdr3_nt: TGCAGTGCCGCCCGGGCAGGAGAGCAGTACTTC

j_call: TRBJ1-2
v_call: TRBV6-1
clone_size: .
d_call: TRBD1
cdr3_aa: CASSEGTGEYGYTF
cdr3_nt: TGTGCCAGCAGTGAGGGGACAGGTGAATATGGCTACACCTTC

j_call: TRBJ2-7
v_call: TRBV20-1
clone_size: few
d_call: TRBD1
cdr3_aa: CSARLDRVNEQYF
cdr3_nt: TGCAGTGCTAGACTCGACAGGGTCAACGAGCAGTACTTC

j_call: TRBJ1-2
v_call: TRBV6-5
clone_size: few
d_call: .
cdr3_aa: CASSYSETRYGYTF
cdr3_nt: TGTGCCAGCAGTTACTCAGAGACACGATATGGCTACACCTTC

j_call: TRBJ2-3
v_call: TRBV7-7
clone_size: .
d_call: .
cdr3_aa: CASSSGYQDTQYF
cdr3_nt: TGTGCTAGCAGCTCCGGGTACCAGGATACGCAGTATTTT

j_call: TRBJ1-1
v_call: TRBV6-6
clone_size: many
d_call: .
cdr3_aa: CASKENTEAFF
cdr3_nt: TGTGCCAGCAAGGAGAACACTGAAGCTTTCTTT

j_call: TRBJ2-1
v_call: TRBV29-1
clone_size: few
d_call: .
cdr3_aa: CSVYRDYEHNEQFF
cdr3_nt: TGCAGCGTCTACCGCGACTACGAGCACAATGAGCAGTTCTTC

j_call: TRBJ2-1
v_call: TRBV2
clone_size: many
d_call: .
cdr3_aa: CASSEAASYNEQFF
cdr3_nt: TGTGCCAGCAGTGAGGCGGCCAGCTACAATGAGCAGTTCTTC

j_call: TRBJ1-2
v_call: TRBV5-1
clone_size: many
d_call: .
cdr3_aa: CASSLEGDYGYTF
cdr3_nt: TGCGCCAGCAGCTTGGAAGGGGACTATGGCTACACCTTC

j_call: TRBJ1-6
v_call: TRBV20-1
clone_size: many
d_call: .
cdr3_aa: CSARDLQGGPLHF
cdr3_nt: TGCAGTGCTAGAGACCTCCAAGGGGGACCCCTCCACTTT

j_call: TRBJ2-7
v_call: TRBV12-3/TRBV12-4
clone_size: few
d_call: .
cdr3_aa: CASSTLRTGTPYEQYF
cdr3_nt: TGTGCCAGCAGTACGCTACGCACCGGGACCCCCTACGAGCAGTACTTC

j_call: TRBJ2-3
v_call: TRBV4-3
clone_size: .
d_call: .
cdr3_aa: CASSRRAVGEDTQYF
cdr3_nt: TGCGCCAGCAGCAGAAGAGCTGTGGGGGAAGATACGCAGTATTTT

j_call: TRBJ2-7
v_call: TRBV5-1
clone_size: .
d_call: TRBD1
cdr3_aa: CASSLAGGDPRYEQYF
cdr3_nt: TGCGCCAGCAGCTTGGCAGGGGGTGACCCCCGCTACGAGCAGTACTTC